The 19 T cell receptor beta chains presented below share a single source sample, sequenced in a study of cytomegalovirus exposure and HLA in healthy donors. The protocol was immunoSEQ multiplex PCR, while the TCRdb copy is restricted to in-frame clones and leaves out a portion. The table lists about 98,000 clones, 70% to 90% of them singletons. The specimen sequenced was PBMCs. These receptors were taken from a woman under 40 in good health and CMV-seronegative.

The rearrangement joins TRBV6-5 to TRBJ1-6; possibly TRBD1 for D (5 bases). The CDR3 contains 15 residues. Germline values: CDR1 MNHEY, CDR2 SVGAGI. V shed 5 bases and J shed 8 bases, with 16 bases lying between them. This chain's CDR3 is CASSPDSYSDSPLHF. The DNA for the CDR3 is TGTGCCAGCAGTCCCGACAGTTACTCGGATTCACCCCTCCACTTT.

The chain employs TRBV19 and TRBJ1-2, with D perhaps TRBD1 (5 bases). The CDR3 sequence is 15 residues long. Germline assignment: CDR1 LNHDA and CDR2 SQIVND (reference sequence). Trimming cost V 9 bases and J 6 bases, with 23 bases left between them. The CDR3, as DNA: TGTGCCAGCAAACATGGCGACAGAGAGTTTGATGGCTACACCTTC. This sequence encodes CASKHGDREFDGYTF.

This clone came up once. The chain couples TRBV5-1 to TRBJ1-1; TRBD1 agrees at 8 bases. V shed 1 base and J 1 base; nucleotides not matched to a gene: 3. This CDR3 has 15 amino acids. From germline, CDR1 is SGHRS and CDR2 YFSETQ. CDR3 protein: CASSLMTGANTEAFF. The CDR3 nucleotides read TGCGCCAGCAGCTTGATGACAGGGGCGAACACTGAAGCTTTCTTT.

The chain has TRBV10-3 and TRBJ2-4; D is unresolved. This CDR3 is built from 14 residues. CDR1 is ENHRY and CDR2 is SYGVKD in the germline V gene. The V and J ends lost 10 bases and 0 bases respectively, with 13 bases between them. Here the CDR3 reads CATRPSGAKNIQYF. The CDR3 DNA reads as TGTGCCACCCGGCCTTCGGGAGCCAAAAACATTCAGTACTTC.

The chain combines TRBV27 with TRBJ1-4; D is ambiguous. Germline V lookup: CDR1 MNHEY, CDR2 SMNVEV (reference sequence). The CDR3 totals 15 residues. Deletions cut 4 bases from V and 5 bases from J, with 14 bases between. The CDR3: CASSWSGRSNEKLFF. CDR3 sequence (DNA): TGTGCCAGCAGTTGGTCCGGGAGAAGCAATGAAAAACTGTTTTTT.

The chain combines TRBV6-5 with TRBJ2-3; D gene ambiguous. Trimming cost V 0 bases and J 4 bases, with 5 bases left between them. Per the germline V gene, CDR1 is MNHEY and CDR2 is SVGAGI. The CDR3 spans 13 residues. In DNA, the CDR3 is TGTGCCAGCAGTTACTCGAGCGCAGATACGCAGTATTTT. Amino acids: CASSYSSADTQYF.

The CDR3 DNA sequence: TGCGCCAGCAGCACTCAACCAGGGGGCTCCTATAATTCACCCCTCCACTTT. This gives the protein CASSTQPGGSYNSPLHF. The chain carries TRBV4-1 and TRBJ1-6; 7 nucleotides match TRBD1. J was trimmed by 0 bases and V by 5 bases; bases with no gene match: 7. The CDR3 consists of 17 residues. Germline V gene data show CDR1 as MGHRA and CDR2 as YSYEKL.

The chain is built from TRBV7-9 and TRBJ2-1, with TRBD2 matching 9 bases. This CDR3 region has 14 residues. Trimming at V came to 8 bases and at J to 7 bases, leaving 9 bases not matched to a gene. Germline V gene sequence: CDR1 SEHNR, CDR2 FQNEAQ (reference sequence). CDR3 sequence reads: CASSLAGLPNEQFF. The CDR3 bases are TGTGCCAGCTCCCTAGCGGGGCTACCAAATGAGCAGTTCTTC.

The rearrangement links TRBV15 to TRBJ1-5; 8 bases are a match to TRBD1. Germline V gene sequence: CDR1 LNHNV, CDR2 YYDKDF (reference sequence). V trimming: 0 bases; J trimming: 5 bases; junction bases outside the gene matches: 3. CDR3 size: 15 residues. The CDR3 region has the DNA TGTGCCACCAGCAGAGACGACAGGGGATATCAGCCCCAGCATTTT. Encoded protein: CATSRDDRGYQPQHF.

This chain connects TRBV14 to TRBJ1-2; the D gene is possibly TRBD1 (5 bases). CDR1 and CDR2 (germline): SGHDN, FVKESK. Trimming took off 0 bases at V and 7 bases at J, with 15 bases between the two ends. CDR3 size: 15 residues. CDR3 bases: TGTGCCAGCAGCCAAGATTTGGGCAGGGCTGTTGGCTACACCTTC. It is translated as CASSQDLGRAVGYTF.

This clone has only one observation. The chain has TRBV7-8 and TRBJ1-3; D possibly corresponds to TRBD1 (6 bases). The V end was cut by 1 base, the J end by 0 bases, with 25 bases between. The germline gives CDR1 SGHVS, CDR2 FQNEAQ. The CDR3 consists of 21 residues. CDR3 protein: CASSLVVTGKTPLSSGNTIYF. The DNA of the CDR3 is TGTGCCAGCAGCTTAGTTGTAACAGGGAAAACACCCCTTAGCTCTGGAAACACCATATATTTT.

The V gene is TRBV7-8, the J gene TRBJ2-7, with D tentatively TRBD1 (5 bases). CDR1 SGHVS and CDR2 FQNEAQ come from the germline V gene. The CDR3 length is 14 residues. V was clipped by 5 bases and J by 5 bases, with 16 bases between them. The CDR3 DNA sequence: TGTGCCAGCAGCATTACCAGGGAAAAGCACGAGCAGTACTTC. It translates to CASSITREKHEQYF.

The chain is built from TRBV4-2 and TRBJ1-5; D may be TRBD1 (5 bases). This CDR3 comprises 17 residues. V gave up 0 bases and J gave up 6 bases, with 18 bases separating them. Germline assignment: CDR1 LGHNA and CDR2 YNFKEQ. CDR3: CASSQDSRAVGGQPQHF. CDR3 sequence (DNA): TGTGCCAGCAGCCAAGATTCAAGGGCCGTCGGGGGTCAGCCCCAGCATTTT.

This clone showed up just a few times. The genes are TRBV2 and TRBJ1-4; the match to TRBD1 covers 9 bases. There are 16 residues in the CDR3. Germline CDR1 and CDR2: SNHLY and FYNNEI. Unmatched junction bases numbered 11, after V lost 6 bases and J lost 6 bases. The CDR3 nucleotides are TGTGCCAGCAGACTCAACCCGGGACAGGGTGATGAAAAACTGTTTTTT. It is translated as CASRLNPGQGDEKLFF. Drawing the rest from reference TRBV2 and TRBJ1-4, the complete variable domain is EPEVTQTPSHQVTQMGQEVILRCVPISNHLYFYWYRQILGQKVEFLVSFYNNEISEKSEIFDDQFSVERPDGSNFTLKIRSTKLEDSAMYFCASRLNPGQGDEKLFFGSGTQLSVL.

The gene calls are TRBV7-9 and TRBJ1-2, with D hard to call. CDR1 is SEHNR, CDR2 FQNEAQ, per germline (reference sequence). V was cut by 7 bases and J by 8 bases, with 14 bases left in between. The CDR3 contains 12 residues. CDR3 amino acids: CASTEPARGYTF. CDR3 DNA sequence: TGTGCCAGCACCGAACCCGCCAGGGGCTACACCTTC. The full variable domain, rest sourced from reference TRBV7-9 and TRBJ1-2, is DTGVSQNPRHKITKRGQNVTFRCDPISEHNRLYWYRQTLGQGPEFLTYFQNEAQLEKSRLLSDRFSAERPKGSFSTLEIQRTEQGDSAMYLCASTEPARGYTFGSGTRLTVV.

This clone appeared a few times. The chain is built from TRBV2 and TRBJ2-1, with 13 nucleotides matching TRBD2. CDR3 length equals 15 residues. J lost 9 bases, V lost 4 bases, and 6 bases had no gene match. Germline values: CDR1 SNHLY, CDR2 FYNNEI. The CDR3: CASSVLAGGTGEQFF. In DNA, the CDR3 is TGTGCCAGCAGTGTACTAGCGGGGGGGACGGGTGAGCAGTTCTTC.

The chain employs TRBV15 and TRBJ1-3; no reliable D call. The CDR3 is 17 amino acids. The V end lost 3 bases, the J end lost 0 bases, and 15 bases lay between the germline ends. Germline lookup yields CDR1 LNHNV and CDR2 YYDKDF (reference sequence). Here the CDR3 reads CATSSRRTSSSGNTIYF. The CDR3 nucleotides are TGTGCCACCAGCAGCAGGAGGACGTCCAGCTCTGGAAACACCATATATTTT.

The chain combines TRBV28 with TRBJ2-1; D possibly corresponds to TRBD2 (6 bases). This CDR3 spans 13 amino acids. Trimming took 8 bases from V and 4 from J, leaving 12 bases between them. Germline loops: CDR1 MDHEN, CDR2 SYDVKM. In DNA, the CDR3 is TGTGCCAGCGCGGGGCGGCTATACAATGAGCAGTTCTTC. Its protein is CASAGRLYNEQFF.

This clone appeared a single time. The chain carries TRBV27 and TRBJ1-5; 7 bases are a match to TRBD1. CDR1 MNHEY and CDR2 SMNVEV come from the germline V gene (reference sequence). CDR3 size: 14 residues. Germline trimming cut 7 bases from V and 1 base from J; bases unmatched to any gene: 4. The CDR3 nucleotides read TGTGCCAGCACCCCAGGGGGGAGCAATCAGCCCCAGCATTTT. Its protein product is CASTPGGSNQPQHF.